This entry describes one TCR beta chain. Its antigen is unknown. The source of the sample is a study of naive and memory T cell subsets. Study-level points and caveats: Gini index rose across naive, CM, EM and EMRA in CD4 and CD8. Expression changes during T cell differentiation may affect RNA-based TCR counts.

The beta constant-region primer was an equimolar mix of two oligonucleotides covering TRBC1 and TRBC2. Nested alpha and beta constant-region primers with the SP2 primer drove four PCR rounds on ligated cDNA. A 12-nucleotide UMI and the SP2 primer were added to the cDNA 3' end by oligonucleotide ligation. TCRdb fed the UMI-ligation and nested PCR reads into MiXCR, producing one record per CDR3 protein. The sample yields 95,000 to 150,000 distinct CDR3 sequences, roughly 36% seen once. The CDR3 totals 15 residues. After removal of 6 bases from V and 0 bases from J, the junction contained 6 bases not matched to a gene. In germline, CDR1 is MNHEY, CDR2 SVGAGI. CMV status came from CD4+ IFNgamma after overnight CMV lysate stimulation.

Sequenced input: central memory CD4+ T cells from blood. This rearrangement joins TRBV6-5 to TRBJ1-1; TRBD1 aligns across 8 bases. The TCR originated in a human donor in good health. CDR3 nucleotide sequence: TGTGCCAGCAGACCTCCGGACAGGGTGAACACTGAAGCTTTCTTT. This codes for CASRPPDRVNTEAFF.